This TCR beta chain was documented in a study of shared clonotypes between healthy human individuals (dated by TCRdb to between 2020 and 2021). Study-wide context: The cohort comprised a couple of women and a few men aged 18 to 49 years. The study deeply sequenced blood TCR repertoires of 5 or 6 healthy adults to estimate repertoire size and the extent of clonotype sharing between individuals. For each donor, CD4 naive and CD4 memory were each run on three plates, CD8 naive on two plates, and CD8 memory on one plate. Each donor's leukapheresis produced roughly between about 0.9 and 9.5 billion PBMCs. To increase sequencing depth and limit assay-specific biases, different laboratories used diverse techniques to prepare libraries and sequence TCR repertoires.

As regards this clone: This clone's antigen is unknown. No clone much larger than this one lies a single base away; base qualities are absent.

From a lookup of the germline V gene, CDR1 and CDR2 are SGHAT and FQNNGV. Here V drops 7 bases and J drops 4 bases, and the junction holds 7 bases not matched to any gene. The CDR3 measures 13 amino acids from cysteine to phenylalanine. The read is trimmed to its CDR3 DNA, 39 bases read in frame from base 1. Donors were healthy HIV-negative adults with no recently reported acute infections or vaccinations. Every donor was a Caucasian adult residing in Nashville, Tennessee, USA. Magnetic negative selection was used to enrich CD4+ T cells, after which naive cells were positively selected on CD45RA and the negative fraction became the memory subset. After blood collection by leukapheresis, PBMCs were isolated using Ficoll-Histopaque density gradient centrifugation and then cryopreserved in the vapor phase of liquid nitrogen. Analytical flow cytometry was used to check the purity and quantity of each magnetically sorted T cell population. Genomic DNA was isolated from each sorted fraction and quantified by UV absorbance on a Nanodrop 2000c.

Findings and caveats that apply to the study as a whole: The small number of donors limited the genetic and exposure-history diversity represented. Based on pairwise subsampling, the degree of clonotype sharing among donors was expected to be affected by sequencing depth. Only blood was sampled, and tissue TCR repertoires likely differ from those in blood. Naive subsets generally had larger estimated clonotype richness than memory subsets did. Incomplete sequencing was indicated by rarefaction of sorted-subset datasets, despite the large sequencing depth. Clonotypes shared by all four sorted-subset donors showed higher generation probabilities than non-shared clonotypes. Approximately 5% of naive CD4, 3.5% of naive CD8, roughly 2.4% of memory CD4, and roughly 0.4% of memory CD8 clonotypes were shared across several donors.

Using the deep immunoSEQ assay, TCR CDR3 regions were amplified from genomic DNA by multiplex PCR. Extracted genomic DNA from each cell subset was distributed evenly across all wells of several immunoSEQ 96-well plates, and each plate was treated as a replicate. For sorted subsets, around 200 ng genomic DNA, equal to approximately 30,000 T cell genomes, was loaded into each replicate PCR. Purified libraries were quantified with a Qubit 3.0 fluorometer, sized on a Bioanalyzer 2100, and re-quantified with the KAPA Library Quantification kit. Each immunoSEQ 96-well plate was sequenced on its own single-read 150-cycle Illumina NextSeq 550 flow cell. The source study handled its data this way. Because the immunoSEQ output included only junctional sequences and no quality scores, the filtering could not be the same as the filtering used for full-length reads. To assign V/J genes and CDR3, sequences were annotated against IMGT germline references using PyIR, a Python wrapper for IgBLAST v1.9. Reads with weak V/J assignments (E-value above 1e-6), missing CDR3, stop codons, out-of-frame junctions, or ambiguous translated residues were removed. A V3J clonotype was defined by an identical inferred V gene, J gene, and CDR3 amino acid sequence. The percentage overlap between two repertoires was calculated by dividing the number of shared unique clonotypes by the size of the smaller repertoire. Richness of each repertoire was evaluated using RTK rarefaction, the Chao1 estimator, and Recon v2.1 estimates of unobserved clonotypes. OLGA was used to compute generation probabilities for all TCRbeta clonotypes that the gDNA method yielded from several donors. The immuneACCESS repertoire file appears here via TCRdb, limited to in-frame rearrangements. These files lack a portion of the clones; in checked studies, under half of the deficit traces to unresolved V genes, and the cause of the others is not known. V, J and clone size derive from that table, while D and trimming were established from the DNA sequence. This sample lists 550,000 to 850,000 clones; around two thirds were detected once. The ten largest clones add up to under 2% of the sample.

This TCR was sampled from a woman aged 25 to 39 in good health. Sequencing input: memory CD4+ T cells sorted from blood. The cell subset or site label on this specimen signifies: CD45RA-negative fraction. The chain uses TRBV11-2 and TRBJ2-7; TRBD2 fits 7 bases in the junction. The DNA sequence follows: TGTGCCAGCAATAAGAGGGGAGGGTACGAGCAGTACTTC. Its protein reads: CASNKRGGYEQYF.